These 21 T cell receptor beta chains came from one sample sequenced in a study of immune evolution from preneoplasia to lung adenocarcinoma. This table comes from immunoSEQ multiplex PCR, and its TCRdb copy is limited to in-frame clones, with some not included. Here the sample spans fewer than 4,500 clones, 45% to 50% being singletons. Sequenced material: FFPE normal lung tissue adjacent to the tumor. Receptor source: a person between 50 and 60 years old with lung adenocarcinoma.

This clone was detected only a few times. The chain combines TRBV6-1 with TRBJ1-5; D gene unclear. Per germline, CDR1 MNHNS and CDR2 SASEGT. The V gene lost 1 base and the J gene lost 7 bases, with 8 bases spanning the gap. The CDR3 is 13 amino acids. The CDR3 sequence: CASSEGWTQPQHF. The CDR3 DNA sequence: TGTGCCAGCAGTGAAGGGTGGACCCAGCCCCAGCATTTT.

V usage is TRBV5-1 and J usage is TRBJ1-6, with TRBD1 matching over 7 bases. This CDR3 comprises 15 residues. Germline CDR1 reads SGHRS; CDR2 reads YFSETQ. J was trimmed by 9 bases and V by 4 bases; bases with no gene match: 10. The CDR3 loop reads CASSIGQESSSPLHF. The CDR3 nucleotides are TGCGCCAGCAGCATAGGACAGGAGTCCAGTTCACCCCTCCACTTT.

This clone has more than one count but fewer than ten. The rearrangement joins TRBV19 to TRBJ2-7; TRBD2 matches at 8 bases. Germline lookup yields CDR1 LNHDA and CDR2 SQIVND (reference sequence). Trimming removed 3 bases from V and 9 bases from J; junction bases left unmatched: 19. CDR3 length: 17 residues. This CDR3 reads CASSMRPSGSLKMGQYF. CDR3 DNA: TGTGCCAGTAGTATGAGGCCCAGCGGGAGCCTTAAGATGGGGCAGTACTTC.

The genes are TRBV19 and TRBJ2-1, with 8 bases aligning to TRBD1. The CDR3 runs 16 residues. V lost 7 bases and J lost 10; bases outside the gene matches: 18. From germline, CDR1 is LNHDA and CDR2 SQIVND (reference sequence). This CDR3 is CASTKSAGQGLREQFF. The CDR3 bases are TGTGCCAGTACCAAAAGTGCAGGACAGGGCCTAAGAGAGCAGTTCTTC.

This chain connects TRBV28 to TRBJ2-4; D not certain. Germline V gives CDR1 MDHEN, CDR2 SYDVKM. V was pared by 6 bases and J by 0 bases, with 15 bases between. This CDR3 comprises 16 residues. The CDR3 DNA reads as TGTGCCAGCAGGGACGTCTCAGCTTCAGCCAAAAACATTCAGTACTTC. This codes for CASRDVSASAKNIQYF.

About this clone: Likely a read error: the CDR3 ends without its conserved phenylalanine or tryptophan. The rearrangement joins TRBV29-1 to TRBJ1-1; a possible D gene is TRBD1 (6 bases). Germline V gives CDR1 SQVTM, CDR2 ANQGSEA. Deletions cut 2 bases from V and 5 bases from J, with 12 bases between. The length of the CDR3 is 13 residues. The CDR3 DNA sequence: TGCAGCGTTGAAATGGGGGGCAGGACTGAAGCTTTCTGT. It translates to CSVEMGGRTEAFC.

This clone came up a few times. The rearrangement joins TRBV5-1 to TRBJ1-1, with TRBD1 matching 8 bases. The CDR3 consists of 15 residues. The germline V gene encodes CDR1 SGHRS and CDR2 YFSETQ. Germline trimming cut 6 bases from V and 5 bases from J; bases unmatched to any gene: 12. CDR3 amino acids: CASTKTGAPGTEAFF. The CDR3 DNA follows: TGCGCCAGCACCAAGACAGGGGCCCCGGGTACTGAAGCTTTCTTT.

J is TRBJ2-7 and V is TRBV6-1, with 14 bases aligning to TRBD2. After removal of 4 bases from V and 6 bases from J, the junction contained 5 bases not matched to a gene. Germline lookup yields CDR1 MNHNS and CDR2 SASEGT. The CDR3 sequence is 15 residues long. The CDR3 sequence: CASSGLAGGPGEQYF. CDR3 coding DNA: TGTGCCAGCAGTGGACTAGCGGGAGGGCCAGGCGAGCAGTACTTC.

J is TRBJ2-7 and V is TRBV18, with 10 nucleotides matching TRBD2. In germline, CDR1 is KGHSH, CDR2 LQKENI. This CDR3 comprises 15 residues. Germline trimming cut 0 bases from V and 3 bases from J; bases unmatched to any gene: 2. This CDR3 is CASSPPASGGYEQYF. The CDR3 DNA sequence: TGTGCCAGCTCACCACCAGCTAGCGGGGGCTACGAGCAGTACTTC.

The chain carries TRBV5-4 and TRBJ2-3; the match to TRBD1 covers 7 bases. Per germline, CDR1 SGHNT and CDR2 YYREEE (reference sequence). This CDR3 has 14 residues. The V gene end was trimmed by 5 bases and the J gene end by 2 bases; junction bases not matched to a gene: 5. As DNA, the CDR3 is TGTGCCAGCAGGATGGGACAGCACACAGATACGCAGTATTTT. Its protein is CASRMGQHTDTQYF.

The V and J genes are TRBV6-6 and TRBJ1-6, with 7 nucleotides matching TRBD1. V shed 5 bases, J shed 10 bases, and the junction held 5 bases outside the gene matches. From germline, CDR1 is MNHNY and CDR2 SVGAGI (reference sequence). This CDR3 is 13 amino acids long. CDR3 DNA sequence: TGTGCCAGCAGTCCCCGACAGGGATCACCCCTCCACTTT. Its protein is CASSPRQGSPLHF.

The CDR3 loop is CASSLEDRNQPQHF. The CDR3, as DNA: TGTGCCAGCAGCTTAGAGGACAGGAATCAGCCCCAGCATTTT. This chain connects TRBV7-9 to TRBJ1-5, with 7 bases matching TRBD1. Trimming cost V 1 base and J 4 bases; bases outside gene matches: 1. The CDR3 is 14 amino acids. Germline V gives CDR1 SEHNR, CDR2 FQNEAQ (reference sequence).

CDR3: CAWSVGILNQPQHF. CDR3 nucleotides: TGTGCCTGGAGTGTGGGGATTTTGAATCAGCCCCAGCATTTT. The rearrangement joins TRBV30 to TRBJ1-5; unclear D gene. This CDR3 comprises 14 residues. V lost 0 bases, J lost 4 bases, and 10 bases lay in between. Germline V lookup: CDR1 GTSNPN, CDR2 SVGIG (reference sequence).

Comment on this clone: This sample also contains other DNA sequences that code for the same CDR3. V usage is TRBV9 and J usage is TRBJ1-3; D not certain. The germline V gene has CDR1 SGDLS and CDR2 YYNGEE. This CDR3 spans 12 amino acids. Between the trimmed V and J ends, which lost 2 bases and 3 bases, there was a span of 3 bases. In nucleotides, the CDR3 is TGTGCCAGCAGCGTCGGTGGAAACACCATATATTTT. Residues: CASSVGGNTIYF.

CDR3 nucleotide sequence: TGTGCCAGCAGCTTTAGCGGGGGAAGCTCCTACGAGCAGTACTTC. Translation gives CASSFSGGSSYEQYF. J is TRBJ2-7 and V is TRBV5-4, with 9 nucleotides matching TRBD2. The V gene end was trimmed by 2 bases and the J gene end by 0 bases; junction bases not matched to a gene: 3. The CDR3 is 15 residues long. In germline, CDR1 is SGHNT, CDR2 YYREEE (reference sequence). Variable domain in full (rest from reference TRBV5-4 and TRBJ2-7): ETGVTQSPTHLIKTRGQQVTLRCSSQSGHNTVSWYQQALGQGPQFIFQYYREEENGRGNFPPRFSGLQFPNYSSELNVNALELDDSALYLCASSFSGGSSYEQYFGPGTRLTVT.

In this sample, this clone turned up a few times. This chain links TRBV2 with TRBJ2-3, with 10 bases lining up with TRBD2. CDR3 size: 16 residues. The J segment lost 2 bases and the V segment lost 10 bases, leaving 12 bases of the junction unmatched. Germline CDR1 and CDR2: SNHLY and FYNNEI. CDR3 sequence reads: CATLDLGTSDTDTQYF. As DNA, the CDR3 is TGTGCCACTCTAGACCTCGGGACTAGCGACACAGATACGCAGTATTTT.

The chain has TRBV30 and TRBJ1-2; D unresolved. The CDR3 has 13 residues. Looked up from germline, CDR1 is GTSNPN and CDR2 is SVGIG (reference sequence). The V end was cut by 2 bases, the J end by 1 base, with 8 bases between. The CDR3 sequence: CAWSRQSNYGYTF. Here the CDR3 DNA reads TGTGCCTGGAGTCGGCAGAGTAACTATGGCTACACCTTC.

The chain uses TRBV7-4 and TRBJ1-2; D is undetermined. The CDR3 runs to 10 residues. CDR1 and CDR2 from the germline V gene are SGHVT and SQSDAQ. Between the trimmed V and J ends, which lost 3 bases and 7 bases, there was a span of 3 bases. The CDR3, as DNA: TGTGCCAGCAGCTTGCGTGGCTACACCTTC. This encodes CASSLRGYTF.

V usage is TRBV7-2 and J usage is TRBJ2-7; unclear D gene. Germline-derived CDR1 and CDR2 are SGHTA and FQGNSA. This CDR3 spans 14 amino acids. Trimming stripped 1 base from V and 0 bases from J, with 7 bases between. The CDR3 DNA follows: TGTGCCAGCAGCTTAGGACTCAGCTCCTACGAGCAGTACTTC. As protein: CASSLGLSSYEQYF.

This chain connects TRBV28 to TRBJ1-2; no clear D. The V gene's germline CDR1 is MDHEN and CDR2 SYDVKM. This CDR3 contains 13 residues. The V gene lost 7 bases and the J gene lost 4 bases, with 13 bases spanning the gap. The CDR3: CASTIGRVYGYTF. CDR3 sequence (DNA): TGTGCCAGCACCATCGGAAGAGTCTATGGCTACACCTTC.

The chain carries TRBV5-6 and TRBJ2-5; D gene ambiguous. Trimming took 3 bases from V and 1 from J, leaving 10 bases between them. CDR1 SGHDT and CDR2 YYEEEE come from the germline V gene. The CDR3 is 14 residues long. Written as DNA, the CDR3 is TGTGCCAGCAGCTCTCAGAATATCCAAGAGACCCAGTACTTC. Translation: CASSSQNIQETQYF.